The 23 T cell receptor beta chains below were found in one sample sequenced in a study of identical twins. TCRdb re-called the 5' RACE reads with MiXCR, one entry per CDR3 protein. The sample consists of about 530,000 distinct CDR3 sequences, approximately 20% of them appearing once. The same data also went into a second study, on yellow fever vaccine responses in identical twins.

The sample comprised CD4+ T cells sorted from blood. These receptors came from a woman aged 18-29 years in good health.

The V call is TRBV7-8, the J call TRBJ1-4; D unresolved. The CDR3 is 13 amino acids. The germline V gene has CDR1 SGHVS and CDR2 FQNEAQ. The V gene lost 4 bases and the J gene lost 5 bases, with 8 bases spanning the gap. CDR3 region: CASSSRMNEKLFF. In DNA form, the CDR3 reads TGTGCCAGCAGCTCACGAATGAATGAAAAACTGTTTTTT.

This clonotype was detected many times. V gene TRBV3-1 combines with J gene TRBJ1-5; D is uncertain. Germline V gene lookup returns CDR1 LGHDT and CDR2 YNNKEL (reference sequence). CDR3 length: 13 residues. The V end was cut by 0 bases, the J end by 5 bases, with 5 bases between. Written as DNA, the CDR3 is TGTGCCAGCAGCCAAGACGGGGATCAGCCCCAGCATTTT. The encoded protein is CASSQDGDQPQHF.

This clonotype occurred a few times. The rearrangement links TRBV20-1 to TRBJ2-3; TRBD1 might be the D (6 bases). V lost 6 bases and J lost 6, with 19 bases in between. Germline CDR1 reads DFQATT; CDR2 reads SNEGSKA (reference sequence). The CDR3 extends over 14 amino acids. CDR3 sequence reads: CSANDRTHLDTQYF. CDR3 nucleotides: TGCAGTGCGAACGACAGGACTCACCTGGATACGCAGTATTTT.

This chain uses TRBV9 with TRBJ2-1; D unresolved. The ends were cut back, 0 bases at V and 2 bases at J, with 18 bases in the middle. CDR3 length equals 18 residues. The germline V gene encodes CDR1 SGDLS and CDR2 YYNGEE. CDR3 in DNA: TGTGCCAGCAGCGTAGGCCTGGGTCGGTTTGGGGCCTACAATGAGCAGTTCTTC. Protein: CASSVGLGRFGAYNEQFF.

This clonotype has only a few counts. V is TRBV7-9 and J is TRBJ2-2; 9 positions agree with TRBD1. Per the germline V gene, CDR1 is SEHNR and CDR2 is FQNEAQ (reference sequence). The CDR3 consists of 17 residues. V gave up 8 bases and J gave up 5 bases; unmatched junction bases: 15. The CDR3, as DNA: TGTGCCAGCCACCCGAACCGGGACAGGGCGATAACCGGGGAGCTGTTTTTT. This translates into CASHPNRDRAITGELFF.

The chain has TRBV6-1 and TRBJ2-6; D is ambiguous. The germline V gene encodes CDR1 MNHNS and CDR2 SASEGT. The CDR3 runs to 17 residues. V shed 6 bases and J shed 1 base, with 16 bases lying between them. CDR3 DNA sequence: TGTGCCAGCAGGGGATGGGTTTCCCTTTCTGGGGCCAACGTCCTGACTTTC. This gives the protein CASRGWVSLSGANVLTF.

The V and J genes are TRBV11-3 and TRBJ2-7, with D unresolved. In germline, CDR1 is SGHNT, CDR2 YENEEA. The CDR3 covers 15 residues. V dropped 2 bases and J dropped 1 base, with 12 bases sitting between them. The CDR3 DNA sequence: TGTGCCAGCAGCTTACTCAGCTCTAGTTCCTACGAGCAGTACTTC. This gives the protein CASSLLSSSSYEQYF.

This clonotype was found a few times. The J gene is TRBJ2-2, the V gene TRBV25-1; D possibly uses TRBD1 or TRBD2 (5 bases each). There are 16 residues in the CDR3. The V end lost 2 bases, the J end lost 0 bases, and 10 bases lay between the germline ends. The germline V gene has CDR1 MGHDK and CDR2 SYGVNS. CDR3 bases: TGTGCCAGCAGTGAACTCGGGACCGCGAACACCGGGGAGCTGTTTTTT. This codes for CASSELGTANTGELFF.

The CDR3 sequence: CASSWAGANTEAFF. The CDR3 DNA reads as TGCGCCAGCAGCTGGGCAGGGGCGAACACTGAAGCTTTCTTT. This rearrangement joins TRBV5-1 to TRBJ1-1; D is possibly TRBD1 (6 bases). V lost 3 bases and J 1 base, leaving 10 bases between the germline ends. Germline V gene sequence: CDR1 SGHRS, CDR2 YFSETQ. There are 14 residues in the CDR3.

The chain recombines TRBV4-1 with TRBJ2-3; 9 bases agree with TRBD1. The V segment lost 3 bases and the J segment 6 bases; nucleotides outside the gene matches: 13. The CDR3 covers 17 residues. The V gene's germline CDR1 is MGHRA and CDR2 YSYEKL. The CDR3 nucleotides read TGCGCCAGCAGCCAGAGATCCCTGACAGGGGGAGCGGATACGCAGTATTTT. Its protein product is CASSQRSLTGGADTQYF.

This clonotype was observed a few times. This CDR3 reads CASSLGRARYNEQFF. The CDR3 DNA is TGTGCCAGCAGCTTAGGGAGGGCGAGGTACAATGAGCAGTTCTTC. This chain connects TRBV11-2 to TRBJ2-1, with D possibly matching TRBD2 (6 bases). Germline CDR1 reads SGHAT; CDR2 reads FQNNGV. CDR3 length: 15 residues. The germline V and J ends were trimmed by 1 base and 4 bases, with 11 bases remaining between them. The whole variable domain, filled in from reference TRBV11-2 and TRBJ2-1, reads EAGVAQSPRYKIIEKRQSVAFWCNPISGHATLYWYQQILGQGPKLLIQFQNNGVVDDSQLPKDRFSAERLKGVDSTLKIQPAKLEDSAVYLCASSLGRARYNEQFFGPGTRLTVL.

This clonotype was observed a few times. The chain has TRBV20-1 and TRBJ2-1; 15 bases agree with TRBD2. The germline gives CDR1 DFQATT, CDR2 SNEGSKA (reference sequence). The CDR3 spans 15 residues. J gave up 7 bases and V 0 bases, and 1 base lay outside the gene matches. The CDR3 here is CSAREGTSGRNEQFF. The CDR3 DNA is TGCAGTGCTAGAGAGGGGACTAGCGGGAGGAATGAGCAGTTCTTC.

V gene TRBV7-2 combines with J gene TRBJ2-3; no reliable D call. Trimming took 1 base from V and 1 from J, leaving 12 bases between them. The germline CDR1 and CDR2 sequences are SGHTA and FQGNSA. The CDR3 is 16 residues long. CDR3 protein: CASSLGLTGGTDTQYF. The CDR3 DNA reads TGTGCCAGCAGCTTAGGACTCACTGGGGGCACAGATACGCAGTATTTT.

In DNA, the CDR3 is TGTGCCAGCAGCCCTATGGGAGCAGGCTCCTACGAGCAGTACTTC. Residues: CASSPMGAGSYEQYF. V usage is TRBV14 and J usage is TRBJ2-7, with a weak D call TRBD2 (5 bases). This CDR3 has 15 residues. The V end was cut by 4 bases, the J end by 0 bases, with 13 bases between. Germline CDR1 is SGHDN and CDR2 is FVKESK. Together with reference TRBV14 and TRBJ2-7, the CDR3 gives the full variable domain: EAGVTQFPSHSVIEKGQTVTLRCDPISGHDNLYWYRRVMGKEIKFLLHFVKESKQDESGMPNNRFLAERTGGTYSTLKVQPAELEDSGVYFCASSPMGAGSYEQYFGPGTRLTVT.

This clonotype was found a few times. This rearrangement joins TRBV12-3 or TRBV12-4 to TRBJ1-5; 8 positions match TRBD1. The CDR3 consists of 16 residues. Germline trimming cut 5 bases from V and 2 bases from J; bases unmatched to any gene: 8. The CDR3 DNA is TGTGCCAGCAGTCCATTCGGACAGGGTGGCAATCAGCCCCAGCATTTT. It translates to CASSPFGQGGNQPQHF.

This clonotype appeared a few times. The V gene is TRBV10-3, the J gene TRBJ1-1, with 9 bases matching TRBD1. Trimming took 11 bases from V and 1 from J; bases not matched to a gene: 5. This CDR3 region has 13 residues. Per the germline V gene, CDR1 is ENHRY and CDR2 is SYGVKD. The CDR3 sequence is CASTGGRNTEAFF. CDR3 DNA sequence: TGTGCCTCTACAGGGGGCCGGAACACTGAAGCTTTCTTT.

The chain combines TRBV5-1 with TRBJ2-7; D is undetermined. There are 15 residues in the CDR3. Germline V gene sequence: CDR1 SGHRS, CDR2 YFSETQ. With 0 bases removed from V and 1 base from J, the gap between germline ends came to 11 bases. The CDR3: CASSLDQGPSYEQYF. CDR3 in DNA: TGCGCCAGCAGCTTGGACCAAGGCCCATCCTACGAGCAGTACTTC. Full variable domain (remainder filled in from reference TRBV5-1 and TRBJ2-7): KAGVTQTPRYLIKTRGQQVTLSCSPISGHRSVSWYQQTPGQGLQFLFEYFSETQRNKGNFPGRFSGRQFSNSRSEMNVSTLELGDSALYLCASSLDQGPSYEQYFGPGTRLTVT.

This clonotype was seen just once. This chain links TRBV2 with TRBJ2-7, with D perhaps being TRBD1 or TRBD2 (5 bases each). V was shortened by 3 bases and J by 9 bases, with 12 bases between the two germline ends. The CDR3 totals 12 residues. Germline values: CDR1 SNHLY, CDR2 FYNNEI. CDR3 DNA sequence: TGTGCCAGCAGTGACTCGGGACGCTTGCAGTACGTC. Translating gives CASSDSGRLQYV.

The rearrangement links TRBV24-1 to TRBJ2-2, with TRBD1 matching over 8 bases. V lost 8 bases, J lost 5 bases, and 0 bases stayed unmatched. Germline assignment: CDR1 KGHDR and CDR2 SFDVKD. CDR3 length: 12 residues. CDR3 DNA sequence: TGTGCCACCAACAGGGGGACCGGGGAGCTGTTTTTT. This encodes CATNRGTGELFF.

The chain employs TRBV25-1 and TRBJ2-7, with D hard to call. This CDR3 comprises 11 residues. Trimming stripped 7 bases from V and 5 bases from J, with 9 bases between. The germline gives CDR1 MGHDK, CDR2 SYGVNS. The CDR3 is CASMARNEQYF. The CDR3, as DNA: TGTGCCAGCATGGCAAGGAACGAGCAGTACTTC.

This chain links TRBV6-5 with TRBJ2-3; TRBD2 is a possible D gene (5 bases). The CDR3 covers 13 residues. The V and J ends lost 7 bases and 5 bases respectively, with 13 bases between them. CDR1 and CDR2 from the germline V gene are MNHEY and SVGAGI. This CDR3 is CASITRVLDTQYF. The CDR3 nucleotides are TGTGCCAGCATCACTAGAGTTTTAGATACGCAGTATTTT.

The table lists this clonotype with a few counts. The rearrangement links TRBV6-1 to TRBJ1-4; perhaps TRBD1 as D (6 bases). Germline V gives CDR1 MNHNS, CDR2 SASEGT. The ends were cut back, 0 bases at V and 7 bases at J, with 21 bases in the middle. The CDR3 loop spans 18 amino acids. CDR3 coding DNA: TGTGCCAGCAGTGAAGCGGTAGGGGGGAGAGACCGCCGTGAAAAACTGTTTTTT. It codes for CASSEAVGGRDRREKLFF.

The chain combines TRBV6-5 with TRBJ1-1, with 8 positions matching TRBD1. The length of the CDR3 is 18 residues. With V trimmed by 3 bases and J by 0 bases, 12 bases remained unmatched. Germline V lookup: CDR1 MNHEY, CDR2 SVGAGI. Written as DNA, the CDR3 is TGTGCCAGCAGTTATTCCCAAGGACAGGGTTACATGAACACTGAAGCTTTCTTT. It codes for CASSYSQGQGYMNTEAFF.